The clone carrying this T cell receptor (beta chain) was seen only once. The data originate from a study of blood T cell repertoires in COVID-19. Study-wide background: Samples came from the United States, Italy and Spain, spanning acute and convalescent COVID-19. PBMCs, B-cell-depleted T cells, or T cells were the source of the cDNA or gDNA that made up the material.

Clones were sequenced by immunoSEQ multiplex PCR, and TCRdb holds only the in-frame ones, with some missing. The sample contains approximately 270,000 clones, almost 90% of which appear only once. The V gene end was trimmed by 6 bases and the J gene end by 3 bases; junction bases not matched to a gene: 7. CDR3 length: 14 residues. The germline gives CDR1 MNHEY, CDR2 SMNVEV (reference sequence). The sequencing input was peripheral blood. The receptor was derived from a man older than 75 with acute or convalescent COVID-19. The chain links TRBV27 to TRBJ2-5, with TRBD2 matching over 7 bases. CDR3 sequence: CASRLLARKETQYF. CDR3 DNA sequence: TGTGCCAGCAGGCTACTAGCGCGTAAAGAGACCCAGTACTTC.